This T cell receptor (beta chain) emerged from a study of CD8+ T cells in alopecia areata. Whole-study context: The SALT score measured affected scalp surface percentage in treated patients. The study, taken as a whole, reports: An increase in clonality over normal scalp was evident in lesional scalp, especially alopecia totalis/universalis. Uncertain still, given a single nonresponder, is whether baseline CD8+ expansion links to response.

Germline V gene lookup returns CDR1 SGHAT and CDR2 FQNNGV. This CDR3 spans 13 amino acids. V was clipped by 0 bases and J by 7 bases, with 9 bases between them. The treatment is: oral pan-JAK inhibitor, 5-10 mg twice daily. Sequencing templates came from extracted RNA that was reverse transcribed into cDNA. The assay was immunoSEQ multiplex PCR, and TCRdb's table has in-frame clones only and misses some. The sample yields around 190,000 clones, approximately 61% seen once. This clone was counted a single time. The antigen is undetermined. This clonotype was sampled from a human donor with alopecia areata. This chain joins TRBV11-2 and TRBJ1-1; no clear D. This sample comprised CD4+ T cells sorted from blood, obtained at week 24, from a patient treated with tofacitinib. CDR3 loop: CASSLDLGIEAFF. The CDR3, as DNA: TGTGCCAGCAGCTTAGATTTGGGGATTGAAGCTTTCTTT.